This T cell receptor (beta chain) was captured by sequencing in a study of PD-1 blockade in classical Hodgkin lymphoma. The germline CDR1 and CDR2 sequences are MNHEY and SVGAGI. V shed 5 bases and J shed 7 bases, with 20 bases lying between them. The CDR3 loop spans 15 amino acids. The time point is: cycle 4 day 1 (C4D1), after 6 weeks of nivolumab. All the patients suffered relapse after autologous stem cell transplantation, and brentuximab vedotin exposure differed. Points on this clone: As yet, its antigen is unknown.

General study points: At C4D1, TCR diversity had climbed significantly for CD4+ cells, though not for CD8+ cells. The study reported lower baseline TCR diversity in newly diagnosed patients than in healthy donors.

The method was immunoSEQ multiplex PCR; TCRdb's version includes in-frame clones alone and lacks a portion of them. The sample includes some 86,000 clones, about nine tenths of them seen just once. The source of this sequence is a human donor with classical Hodgkin lymphoma. The genes are TRBV6-5 and TRBJ1-1, with TRBD1 as a possible D gene (6 bases). The specimen was peripheral blood mononuclear cells (PBMCs), collected before the fourth cycle of nivolumab. Written as DNA, the CDR3 is TGTGCCAGCAGTGCGACAGGCGGGGGGCCGGTTGAAGCTTTCTTT. Protein sequence: CASSATGGGPVEAFF.